This T cell receptor beta chain is drawn from a study of molecular identifiers for immune sequencing clone quantification. Findings and limits, study-wide: Over 99% of effector molecules, but under 1% in naive cells, were held by clones with more than 20 RNA copies.

In this sample, this clonotype turned up many times. Antigen: not known. Naive CD8 T cells, phenotype CD8+CD4-CCR7+CD45RA+, were sorted. In preparing bulk TCR libraries, previously described methods and listed TCR primers were used. TCRdb re-derived calls from the PCR reads in MiXCR, one entry per CDR3 protein. Among about 320,000 distinct CDR3 sequences listed, roughly a quarter were seen once. The ends were cut back, 4 bases at V and 4 bases at J, with 11 bases in the middle. CDR1 SGHDT and CDR2 YYEEEE come from the germline V gene. The CDR3 sequence is 14 residues long. This sequence was found in a human donor in good health. Some libraries in this study had Jurkat cell RNA spiked in. The sample consisted of naive CD8+ T cells from blood, with Jurkat cell RNA spiked in. Subset specified: FACS-sorted CD8+CD4-CCR7+CD45RA+ naive T cells. The chain links TRBV5-6 to TRBJ2-2, with TRBD1 as a possible D gene (6 bases). CDR3 region: CASSPGQITGELFF. DNA for the CDR3: TGTGCCAGCAGCCCCGGACAGATCACCGGGGAGCTGTTTTTT.